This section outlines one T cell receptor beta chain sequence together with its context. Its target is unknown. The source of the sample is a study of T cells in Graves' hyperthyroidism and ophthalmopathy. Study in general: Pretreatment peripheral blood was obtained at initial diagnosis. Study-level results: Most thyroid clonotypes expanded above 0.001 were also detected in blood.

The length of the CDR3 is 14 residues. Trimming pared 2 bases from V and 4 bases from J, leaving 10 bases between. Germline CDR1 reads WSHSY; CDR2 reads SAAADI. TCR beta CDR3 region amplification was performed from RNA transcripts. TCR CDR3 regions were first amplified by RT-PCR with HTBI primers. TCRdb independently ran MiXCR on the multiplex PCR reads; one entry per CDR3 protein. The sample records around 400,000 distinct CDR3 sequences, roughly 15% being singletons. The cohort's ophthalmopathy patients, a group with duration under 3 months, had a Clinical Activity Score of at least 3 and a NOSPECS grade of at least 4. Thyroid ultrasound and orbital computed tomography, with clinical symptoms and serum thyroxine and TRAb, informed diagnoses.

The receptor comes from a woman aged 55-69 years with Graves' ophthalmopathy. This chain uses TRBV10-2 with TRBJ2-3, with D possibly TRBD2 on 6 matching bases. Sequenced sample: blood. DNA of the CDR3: TGCGCCAGCAGTGAGCCTCGGAGGGCAGATACGCAGTATTTT. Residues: CASSEPRRADTQYF.